This TCR beta chain was captured in a study of T cells in Graves' hyperthyroidism and ophthalmopathy. Across the whole study: Peripheral blood was taken when the disease was first diagnosed, before any treatment began.

Amplification yielded TCR beta CDR3 regions, with RNA transcripts as the source. First-round RT-PCR of the TCR CDR3 relied on the HTBI primer set. One entry per CDR3 protein results from TCRdb running MiXCR on the multiplex PCR reads. The table has 600,000 to 900,000 distinct CDR3 sequences, 15% to 20% seen once. Participants, patients aged 18 to 65, had newly diagnosed hyperthyroidism with a duration under 2 months. Exclusion of patients followed from uncontrolled infection, other autoimmune disease, pregnancy or lactation. About this clonotype itself: What it binds is not known.

Points from the study as a whole: The model made its ophthalmopathy prediction, and onset followed a median approximately six months later.

This CDR3 has 16 amino acids. The V gene end was trimmed by 5 bases and the J gene end by 3 bases; junction bases not matched to a gene: 13. CDR1 is PRHDT, CDR2 FYEKMQ, per germline (reference sequence). This receptor was obtained from a man aged 18 to 30 with Graves' hyperthyroidism. The chain is built from TRBV13 and TRBJ2-7, with 7 bases matching TRBD1. The sample consisted of blood. As DNA, the CDR3 is TGTGCCAGCAGCACCGACCCACCCGGGACAGACTACGAGCAGTACTTC. Amino acids: CASSTDPPGTDYEQYF.